These T cell receptor beta chains were read from a single sample in a study of OX40 agonist ivuxolimab in advanced cancers. Only in-frame clones appear in the TCRdb table, and some are missing; sequencing was by immunoSEQ multiplex PCR. This sample has 99,000 or so clones; about 84% occur once, and the top ten carry approximately 5.5%. This sample comprised CD4+ or CD8+ T cells sorted from blood, obtained in a trial of the OX40 agonist ivuxolimab. Receptors originate from an adult with an advanced solid tumor such as melanoma, head and neck, liver or kidney cancer. Both conserved end residues are part of each CDR3. D genes are given only for firm matches. Not all rows give a size; the values are once, few, many and, for expanded clones, a class.

v_call,d_call,j_call,clone_size,cdr3_nt,cdr3_aa
TRBV10-3,TRBD2,TRBJ2-1,.,TGTGCCATCAGTGAGCGGGGGGCGGGAGGCCAATATGAGCAGTTCTTC,CAISERGAGGQYEQFF
TRBV5-1,.,TRBJ2-7,.,TGCGCCAGCAGCTTCTCCTCCTACGAGCAGTACTTC,CASSFSSYEQYF
TRBV9,.,TRBJ1-2,.,TGTGCCAGCACCGACATATCCTATGGCTACACCTTC,CASTDISYGYTF
TRBV7-3,TRBD2,TRBJ2-1,.,TGTGCCAGCAGCTTAGGCGCGGGGGTGGGTGAGCAGTTCTTC,CASSLGAGVGEQFF
TRBV2,.,TRBJ2-7,.,TGTGCCAGCAGGGGCGGGGACCCCACACTCTACGAGCAGTACTTC,CASRGGDPTLYEQYF
TRBV6-5,.,TRBJ2-5,.,TGTGCCAGCACCAGGGATTTAAAAGAGACCCAGTACTTC,CASTRDLKETQYF
TRBV10-1,TRBD1,TRBJ2-7,.,TGCGCCAGCAGTGAGGCGGGACAGGGATCCTACGAGCAGTACTTC,CASSEAGQGSYEQYF
TRBV6-5,TRBD1,TRBJ1-2,.,TGTGCCAGCAGAATCGACAGGGGAGGTGGCTACACCTTC,CASRIDRGGGYTF
TRBV7-2,.,TRBJ2-5,.,TGTGCCAGCAGCTTAGACCTCACCAACCAAGAGACCCAGTACTTC,CASSLDLTNQETQYF
TRBV6-1,TRBD1,TRBJ2-1,.,TGTGCCAGTCGATCCGGGACAGTCCTCTACAATGAGCAGTTCTTC,CASRSGTVLYNEQFF
TRBV19,TRBD1,TRBJ1-1,.,TGTGCCAGTAGAATAACAGGGGAAGGGAACACTGAAGCTTTCTTT,CASRITGEGNTEAFF
TRBV5-1,.,TRBJ2-5,.,TGCGCCAGCAGCTTTGTAGGCCAAGAGACCCAGTACTTC,CASSFVGQETQYF
TRBV15,TRBD1,TRBJ2-4,few,TGTGCCACCAGCAGAGGGGACAGGGGGCCCAAAAACATTCAGTACTTC,CATSRGDRGPKNIQYF
TRBV15,TRBD1,TRBJ1-4,.,TGTGCCACCCGAGACAGGGGTTTCGAAAAACTGTTTTTT,CATRDRGFEKLFF
TRBV7-3,TRBD1,TRBJ1-1,few,TGTGCCAGCAGCCCATCAGGGGGGAGCACTGAAGCTTTCTTT,CASSPSGGSTEAFF
TRBV30,.,TRBJ1-6,.,TGTGCCTGGAGCAGGGCAGGCCCCAGCTCCTATAATTCACCCCTCCACTTT,CAWSRAGPSSYNSPLHF
TRBV6-1,.,TRBJ2-3,.,TGTGCCAGCAGTGAAGAGGTAGCGTCAATCACAGATACGCAGTATTTT,CASSEEVASITDTQYF
TRBV7-2,.,TRBJ1-2,once,TGTGCCAGCAGCTTAGCGGTTTCTGGGGTTGGCTACACCTTC,CASSLAVSGVGYTF
TRBV6-5,TRBD1,TRBJ1-6,.,TGTGCCACCCGACAGGGAGGGGATTCACCCCTCCACTTT,CATRQGGDSPLHF
TRBV29-1,TRBD2,TRBJ2-7,once,TGCAGCGTTGACCCCGGCGGGAGTACCTACGAGCAGTACTTC,CSVDPGGSTYEQYF
TRBV21-1,.,TRBJ2-5,.,TGTGCCAGCAGCAAATTTAAGGGGAGGGGGGAGCAGTACTTC,CASSKFKGRGEQYF
TRBV4-2,.,TRBJ2-5,.,TGTGCCAGCAGCTCGGGGCGGGGAGCCGAGACCCAGTACTTC,CASSSGRGAETQYF
TRBV11-3,TRBD2,TRBJ2-3,.,TGTGCCAGCAGCTCGGGGCTAGCGGGGGGTCGTAGCACAGATACGCAGTATTTT,CASSSGLAGGRSTDTQYF
TRBV9,TRBD2,TRBJ2-1,.,TGTGCCAGCAGCCTCGGGACTAGCGGGGGGACGATCTCTAATGAGCAGTTCTTC,CASSLGTSGGTISNEQFF
TRBV21-1,.,TRBJ1-2,.,TGTGCCAGCAGCAAAAGTTGCCGGGACAGCTCCCCTTATGGCTACACCTTC,CASSKSCRDSSPYGYTF
TRBV7-9,.,TRBJ1-1,.,TGTGCCAGCAGCTTAGGACTGGGTGGCAGCGGTGAAGCTTTCTTT,CASSLGLGGSGEAFF
TRBV15,TRBD1,TRBJ1-1,.,TGTGCCACCAGCAAGGACAGGGTCACTGAAGCTTTCTTT,CATSKDRVTEAFF
TRBV9,.,TRBJ2-3,once,TGTGCCAGCAGCGTAGGGGGGGGCCTAGATACGCAGTATTTT,CASSVGGGLDTQYF
TRBV27,TRBD2,TRBJ2-3,.,TGTGCCAGCAGTTTTCGGGAGGGAGATACGCAGTATTTT,CASSFREGDTQYF
TRBV7-2,TRBD1,TRBJ1-2,.,TGTGCCAGCAGCGCGGACAGGGCCTATGGCTACACCTTC,CASSADRAYGYTF
TRBV27,.,TRBJ1-5,few,TGTGCCAGCAGTGTTTGGGGGAGCAATCAGCCCCAGCATTTT,CASSVWGSNQPQHF
TRBV7-2,.,TRBJ1-6,.,TGTGCCAGCAGCTTAGGGGCCAGGCAAAATTCACCCCTCCACTTT,CASSLGARQNSPLHF
TRBV19,.,TRBJ2-4,.,TGTGCCAGTAGCGATTCTTTAGCCAAAAACATTCAGTACTTC,CASSDSLAKNIQYF
TRBV15,.,TRBJ1-2,once,TGTGCCACCAGCAGTAAGGTCGGCTCCAGAATCTATGGCTACACCTTC,CATSSKVGSRIYGYTF
TRBV7-2,.,TRBJ2-7,.,TGTGCCAGCAGCTTTTCTGGCAGGGGATCCTACGAGCAGTACTTC,CASSFSGRGSYEQYF
TRBV19,TRBD2,TRBJ2-3,.,TGTGCCAGTAGTCTCGGACTAGCGGGGGCAGATACGCAGTATTTT,CASSLGLAGADTQYF
TRBV7-8,TRBD1,TRBJ2-7,.,TGTGCCAGCAGCTTACTGGAACAGGGGTCCTACGAGCAGTACTTC,CASSLLEQGSYEQYF
TRBV5-1,.,TRBJ1-2,.,TGCGCCAGCAGCGACGGCCTCTATGGCTACACCTTC,CASSDGLYGYTF
TRBV19,.,TRBJ1-1,.,TGTGCCAGTAGTCCCTCCGTTAGGACAGTCAAGATGCCAATGAACACTGAAGCTTTCTTT,CASSPSVRTVKMPMNTEAFF
TRBV30,.,TRBJ1-2,.,TGTGCCTGGAGGGGGGAGGCCTATGGCTACACCTTC,CAWRGEAYGYTF